The subject of this entry is one TCR beta chain. This clonotype was detected many times. Its antigen is not yet known. No per-base quality is available; no much larger clone lies one base away. V is cut by 2 bases and J by 1 base, and the space between the germline ends is 3 bases. The CDR3 numbers 13 residues from cysteine through phenylalanine. Only CDR3 DNA is held: 39 bases, read in frame from base 1. The germline V gene (reference sequence) yields MNHNY for CDR1 and SVGAGI for CDR2. This specimen comes from a study of T cells after yellow fever vaccination (dated by TCRdb to between 2019 and 2020). About the study as a whole: The SMART-Seq v4 Ultra Low Input RNA kit was used to prepare libraries from fractions with low cell numbers. To follow T-cell clones before and after both primary and booster YFV17D yellow fever vaccination, bulk TCR alpha and beta repertoires underwent longitudinal sequencing. The cohort comprised two healthy male donors, one aged 18 to 30 and one aged 30 to 40 years. Blood was collected at multiple timepoints before and after primary and secondary immunization, and bulk PBMC replicates and cell subsets were isolated. The paper's findings and limits, for the study overall: FACS-sorted repertoires could contain abundant contaminating clonotypes from the bulk population, so computational filtering was required. A small share of clonotypes occurred in both CD4 and CD8 compartments, likely arising from convergent recombination. Only a couple of donors were included in the study, so the extent to which the findings can be generalized is limited. Compared with the primary T-cell response, the secondary T-cell response was faster but weaker, reaching its peak on day 5 rather than on day 15. Most clones expanded after primary vaccination were re-detected after the booster (almost 98% of CD4 and around 86% of CD8), suggesting broad memory maintenance.

TCR cDNA was synthesized by 5'RACE template switching, through which a universal primer site and unique molecular identifiers were introduced. cDNA synthesis was primed from both the TCR alpha and TCR beta constant segments. Library amplification involved two PCR steps, and the second step added sample barcodes and sequencing adapters. Sequencing of the libraries was done on either Illumina HiSeq 2500 (2x100 bp) or NovaSeq (2x150 bp). The authors' pipeline ran thus. MIGEC handled demultiplexing of reads and collapsing into UMI consensus sequences, while MiXCR performed V(D)J alignment. Vaccine-responding clonotypes were identified with edgeR using replicate PBMC samples, with FDR below 0.01 and a log2 fold change above 5 up to day 15 being required. Each bulk clonotype was labeled CD4 or CD8 based on which sequenced repertoire, CD4 or CD8, contained the clonotype at higher abundance. TCRdb trimmed the raw reads at Q25, called clones with MiXCR and kept productive beta chains. Rows are combined by CDR3 protein, so each entry shows the most common genes and DNA. The V and J calls reflect TCRdb's pipeline rather than the authors' work. The sample yields under 150,000 distinct CDR3 sequences; 7.7% were counted once. Together, the top ten hold under 0.85% of the sample.

The sample's treatment or condition, from its label and the paper: live attenuated yellow fever vaccine strain. A standard Ficoll-Paque protocol was used to isolate PBMCs from peripheral blood. CD4 and CD8 T-cell fractions were isolated with Dynabeads CD4 and CD8 positive selection kits. RNA was extracted with TriZol from bulk PBMCs, CD4 and CD8 fractions, and dextramer-positive and dextramer-negative fractions. This TCR was sampled from a man aged 25 to 40 who received the YFV17D yellow fever vaccine. Here the sequenced sample was CD4+ T cells sorted from PBMCs, taken 5 days after the yellow fever booster vaccination. The chain links TRBV6-6 with TRBJ1-5; the D gene is unclear. The DNA sequence is given as TGTGCCAGCAGTTACCGCAGCAATCAGCCCCAGCATTTT. Its protein reads: CASSYRSNQPQHF.